What follows are 2 T cell receptor beta chains derived from one specimen sequenced in a study of blood T cell repertoires in COVID-19. Measured with immunoSEQ multiplex PCR; TCRdb has only the in-frame clones, and not every one. The data contain more than 75,000 clones, around 85% of them singletons. The material sequenced was peripheral blood. These receptors came from a man aged 30 to 39 with acute or convalescent COVID-19.

This clone appeared once. The chain joins TRBV7-9 to TRBJ2-1; D is perhaps TRBD1 (6 bases). CDR1 is SEHNR, CDR2 FQNEAQ, per germline (reference sequence). The germline V and J ends were trimmed by 5 bases and 5 bases, with 13 bases remaining between them. CDR3 length equals 14 residues. CDR3 region: CASSPGVQHNEQFF. CDR3 coding DNA: TGTGCCAGCAGCCCAGGGGTGCAACACAATGAGCAGTTCTTC.

The gene calls are TRBV18 and TRBJ2-1; 8 nucleotides line up with TRBD2. V lost 0 bases, J lost 0 bases, and 7 bases stayed unmatched. The CDR3 is made up of 18 amino acids. The germline CDR1 and CDR2 sequences are KGHSH and LQKENI. The CDR3 nucleotides are TGTGCCAGCTCACCACCTACGGGTAGCGGGACCTCCTACAATGAGCAGTTCTTC. Translating it yields CASSPPTGSGTSYNEQFF.